The 32 T cell receptor beta chains reported below all come from one sample, sequenced in a study of post-analysis software for immune sequencing data. Study-wide findings and caveats: Patients used several TRBV segments, including TRBV5-6, TRBV5-1 and TRBV20-1, more often than controls.

These receptors have no identified antigens. The TCR beta cDNA libraries contained unique molecular identifiers. TCRdb fed the PCR reads into MiXCR, producing one record per CDR3 protein. The sample contains roughly 670,000 distinct CDR3 sequences, approximately 60% of which appear only once. Input material: blood. These receptors were taken from a girl between 2 and 10 years old with multiple sclerosis.

In its sample, this clonotype was seen a few times. This chain uses TRBV6-6 with TRBJ1-5; D call uncertain. This CDR3 comprises 14 residues. Looked up from germline, CDR1 is MNHNY and CDR2 is SVGAGI (reference sequence). Between the trimmed V and J ends, which lost 2 bases and 0 bases, there was a span of 5 bases. Here the CDR3 DNA reads TGTGCCAGCAGTTACAAGGATAGCAATCAGCCCCAGCATTTT. Its protein is CASSYKDSNQPQHF.

The rearrangement joins TRBV9 to TRBJ1-6; no firm D call. CDR3 length: 13 amino acids. V lost 4 bases to trimming and J lost 9 bases, with 11 bases between them. Germline CDR1 and CDR2: SGDLS and YYNGEE. CDR3 residues: CASSPNPVSPLHF. Written as DNA, the CDR3 is TGTGCCAGCAGCCCTAACCCTGTTTCACCCCTCCACTTT.

The chain has TRBV4-3 and TRBJ2-3; D gene uncertain. There are 14 residues in the CDR3. V lost 2 bases and J 2 bases, leaving 8 bases between the germline ends. Germline V CDR1 and CDR2: LGHNA, YSLEER. The CDR3 loop is CASSQQSDTDTQYF. CDR3 nucleotide sequence: TGCGCCAGCAGCCAACAATCAGACACAGATACGCAGTATTTT.

The CDR3 reads CSAARTGHTDEQYF. CDR3 nucleotide sequence: TGCAGTGCTGCCCGGACAGGGCATACCGACGAGCAGTACTTC. The chain uses TRBV20-1 and TRBJ2-7; 8 bases fit TRBD1. The CDR3 loop spans 14 amino acids. The trim removed 5 bases at V and 5 bases at J, leaving 11 bases unmatched. Germline V CDR1 and CDR2: DFQATT, SNEGSKA (reference sequence).

The gene calls are TRBV25-1 and TRBJ2-5, with unresolved D. This CDR3 spans 16 amino acids. Per the germline V gene, CDR1 is MGHDK and CDR2 is SYGVNS. V was pared by 1 base and J by 2 bases, with 14 bases between. CDR3 loop: CASSESGSLLQETQYF. In DNA, the CDR3 is TGTGCCAGCAGTGAATCTGGCAGCCTGCTTCAAGAGACCCAGTACTTC. The entire variable domain, with the rest obtained from reference TRBV25-1 and TRBJ2-5, is as follows: EADIYQTPRYLVIGTGKKITLECSQTMGHDKMYWYQQDPGMELHLIHYSYGVNSTEKGDLSSESTVSRIRTEHFPLTLESARPSHTSQYLCASSESGSLLQETQYFGPGTRLLVL.

V gene TRBV12-3 or TRBV12-4 combines with J gene TRBJ2-6; weak D call: TRBD1 (5 bases). CDR3 length: 15 amino acids. Trimming took 6 bases from V and 8 from J, leaving 17 bases between them. The DNA of the CDR3 is TGTGCCAGCAGCCGCCGACAGTCCGGGCCCAACGTCCTGACTTTC. It specifies CASSRRQSGPNVLTF.

The chain carries TRBV9 and TRBJ2-7; D unclear. CDR1 and CDR2 from the germline V gene are SGDLS and YYNGEE. Trimming pared 3 bases from V and 0 bases from J, leaving 7 bases between. The CDR3 is 13 residues long. CDR3 sequence (DNA): TGTGCCAGCAGCGCGACCCCCTCCTACGAGCAGTACTTC. Protein product: CASSATPSYEQYF. Complete variable domain (other parts from reference TRBV9 and TRBJ2-7): DSGVTQTPKHLITATGQRVTLRCSPRSGDLSVYWYQQSLDQGLQFLIQYYNGEERAKGNILERFSAQQFPDLHSELNLSSLELGDSALYFCASSATPSYEQYFGPGTRLTVT.

V gene TRBV20-1 combines with J gene TRBJ2-7; 13 bases are shared with TRBD2. Looked up from germline, CDR1 is DFQATT and CDR2 is SNEGSKA (reference sequence). The ends lost 6 bases at V and 0 bases at J; junction bases unmatched: 11. The CDR3 consists of 17 residues. The CDR3 spells CSAPGTSGMSHSYEQYF. The CDR3 DNA sequence: TGCAGTGCCCCCGGGACTAGCGGGATGAGTCACTCCTACGAGCAGTACTTC.

The chain uses TRBV5-1 and TRBJ2-1; the D gene could be TRBD1 or TRBD2 (5 bases each). The CDR3 length is 15 residues. V was trimmed by 0 bases and J by 6 bases, leaving 13 bases between them. From germline, CDR1 is SGHRS and CDR2 YFSETQ. The CDR3, as DNA: TGCGCCAGCAGCTTGGGGGACCCGCGGTTCAATGAGCAGTTCTTC. This codes for CASSLGDPRFNEQFF.

The V call is TRBV5-1, the J call TRBJ2-7; no definite D call. There are 14 residues in the CDR3. V was clipped by 2 bases and J by 3 bases, with 12 bases between them. Germline CDR1 reads SGHRS; CDR2 reads YFSETQ. This CDR3 is CASSFRAEIYEQYF. The CDR3 DNA follows: TGCGCCAGCAGCTTCCGGGCGGAGATCTACGAGCAGTACTTC. Drawing the rest from reference TRBV5-1 and TRBJ2-7, the complete variable domain is KAGVTQTPRYLIKTRGQQVTLSCSPISGHRSVSWYQQTPGQGLQFLFEYFSETQRNKGNFPGRFSGRQFSNSRSEMNVSTLELGDSALYLCASSFRAEIYEQYFGPGTRLTVT.

This chain uses TRBV15 with TRBJ2-5, with D tentatively TRBD1 or TRBD2 (5 bases each). Trimming took off 3 bases at V and 13 bases at J, with 18 bases between the two ends. Germline CDR1 reads LNHNV; CDR2 reads YYDKDF (reference sequence). The CDR3 runs to 13 residues. CDR3 region: CATSRGDPLTRYF. The CDR3 bases are TGTGCCACCAGCAGGGGGGACCCACTAACCAGGTACTTC.

V usage is TRBV4-1 and J usage is TRBJ2-4; 10 positions agree with TRBD1. V lost 0 bases to trimming and J lost 13 bases; unmatched junction nucleotides: 12. This CDR3 is 16 amino acids long. Germline loops: CDR1 MGHRA, CDR2 YSYEKL. Here the CDR3 reads CASSQELGTGAWEQYF. The DNA for the CDR3 is TGCGCCAGCAGCCAAGAATTGGGGACAGGGGCGTGGGAGCAGTACTTC.

This clonotype was seen a handful of times. J is TRBJ2-1 and V is TRBV27; 12 bases match TRBD2. V shed 6 bases and J 7 bases; nucleotides not matched to a gene: 4. The CDR3 runs 14 residues. From germline, CDR1 is MNHEY and CDR2 SMNVEV (reference sequence). This CDR3 is CASSTGLAGNEQFF. In DNA form, the CDR3 reads TGTGCCAGCAGCACGGGACTAGCGGGTAATGAGCAGTTCTTC.

Concerning this clonotype itself: Compared with germline, one end of the junction differs, possibly owing to a read error. The CDR3 sequence: CSAPKRGVQETQYF. Here the CDR3 DNA reads TGTAGTGCACCTAAGCGGGGGGTCCAAGAGACCCAGTACTTC. V is TRBV20-1 and J is TRBJ2-5; 9 nucleotides line up with TRBD2. CDR3 length: 14 amino acids. The V gene's germline CDR1 is DFQATT and CDR2 SNEGSKA (reference sequence).

This clonotype came up once. The chain couples TRBV4-3 to TRBJ2-1; D unclear. This CDR3 has 14 residues. The V end lost 0 bases, the J end lost 6 bases, and 9 bases lay between the germline ends. Per the germline V gene, CDR1 is LGHNA and CDR2 is YSLEER. CDR3 residues: CASSQEGLGNEQFF. Here the CDR3 DNA reads TGCGCCAGCAGCCAAGAAGGGCTGGGCAATGAGCAGTTCTTC.

The chain carries TRBV15 and TRBJ2-7, with TRBD2 identical over 8 bases. The last part of the DNA fits TRBJ2-5 better; the J call may be wrong. CDR1 is LNHNV, CDR2 YYDKDF, per germline (reference sequence). This CDR3 contains 16 residues. CDR3 region: CATSGGLAQGRETQYF. CDR3 DNA: TGTGCCACCAGCGGAGGACTAGCTCAAGGGAGGGAGACCCAGTACTTC.

On this clonotype: The conserved final phenylalanine or tryptophan is absent from the CDR3, which likely points to a read error. The rearrangement uses TRBV6-6 and TRBJ2-7; TRBD1 agrees at 12 bases. V was clipped by 7 bases and J by 5 bases; unmatched bases: 15. CDR3 size: 17 residues. Germline V gene lookup returns CDR1 MNHNY and CDR2 SVGAGI (reference sequence). CDR3 sequence (DNA): TGTGCCAGCAACAACGGGGGACAGGGGGCGTTGTTTCACGAGCAGTACATC. It is translated as CASNNGGQGALFHEQYI.

The J gene is TRBJ2-7, the V gene TRBV5-1; TRBD2 aligns across 13 bases. Germline V gene sequence: CDR1 SGHRS, CDR2 YFSETQ. V dropped 4 bases and J dropped 3; count of bases not matched to a gene: 10. CDR3 length: 17 residues. This chain's CDR3 is CASSPGLAGVLRYEQYF. Written as DNA, the CDR3 is TGCGCCAGCAGCCCCGGACTAGCGGGAGTCCTTCGCTACGAGCAGTACTTC.

This clonotype was observed a handful of times. This chain uses TRBV24-1 with TRBJ2-7; weak D call: TRBD2 (5 bases). Looked up from germline, CDR1 is KGHDR and CDR2 is SFDVKD. The V gene lost 9 bases and the J gene lost 2 bases, with 19 bases spanning the gap. CDR3 length: 15 residues. In nucleotides, the CDR3 is TGTGCCACCCCAAGGAAGGCGGGTCGACCCTACGAGCAGTACTTC. Protein: CATPRKAGRPYEQYF.

This clonotype was observed a single time. The CDR3 end shows no conserved phenylalanine or tryptophan, and so a read error is likely. CDR3 coding DNA: TGTGCCAGCAGCCGTACTAGCGGGAGCTACAATGAGCAGTTCCTC. It codes for CASSRTSGSYNEQFL. This sequence joins TRBV14 and TRBJ2-1; TRBD2 aligns across 11 bases. V was pared by 4 bases and J by 3 bases, with 2 bases of the junction left unmatched. Germline CDR1 SGHDN, CDR2 FVKESK. The CDR3 is 15 residues long.

The genes are TRBV19 and TRBJ2-5, with TRBD1 matching 7 bases. This CDR3 spans 15 amino acids. The trim removed 6 bases at V and 0 bases at J, leaving 7 bases unmatched. Looked up from germline, CDR1 is LNHDA and CDR2 is SQIVND (reference sequence). CDR3 DNA: TGTGCCAGTAGCCGACAGGGAACGTACCAAGAGACCCAGTACTTC. This translates into CASSRQGTYQETQYF.

This chain links TRBV29-1 with TRBJ2-4, with no clear D. The CDR3 consists of 11 residues. Germline V gene data show CDR1 as SQVTM and CDR2 as ANQGSEA. Trimming pared 6 bases from V and 1 base from J, leaving 4 bases between. CDR3 bases: TGCAGCGTGGCTGCCAAAAACATTCAGTACTTC. It is translated as CSVAAKNIQYF.

The J gene is TRBJ2-1, the V gene TRBV29-1; TRBD1 is a possible D gene (6 bases). The DNA matches TRBJ2-7 better at its end, which makes the J call doubtful. CDR1 is SQVTM and CDR2 is ANQGSEA in the germline V gene. The CDR3 loop spans 14 amino acids. CDR3 in amino acids: CSVEGAYNYNEQYF. The DNA of the CDR3 is TGCAGCGTTGAGGGGGCCTACAATTACAATGAGCAGTACTTC.

The J gene is TRBJ2-5, the V gene TRBV20-1; a possible D gene is TRBD1 (5 bases). The V and J ends lost 2 bases and 2 bases respectively, with 21 bases between them. Germline-derived CDR1 and CDR2 are DFQATT and SNEGSKA (reference sequence). The CDR3 has 17 residues. The CDR3 spells CSARLTVYSLHQETQYF. In DNA, the CDR3 is TGCAGTGCTAGATTGACAGTTTATTCTCTTCATCAAGAGACCCAGTACTTC.

This clonotype is a singleton in its sample. The genes are TRBV12-3 or TRBV12-4 and TRBJ2-5, with unresolved D. V was cut by 6 bases and J by 0 bases, with 17 bases left in between. This CDR3 contains 16 residues. The CDR3 is CASSPDSAVYQETQYF. The DNA of the CDR3 is TGTGCCAGCAGCCCCGACTCAGCCGTGTACCAAGAGACCCAGTACTTC.

This clonotype was counted a single time. The chain couples TRBV2 to TRBJ2-6, with 9 bases fitting TRBD2. V lost 7 bases and J lost 0; bases outside the gene matches: 19. The CDR3 totals 21 residues. Per germline, CDR1 SNHLY and CDR2 FYNNEI. The CDR3 nucleotides read TGTGCCAGCATGGTCCCCGGCCTAGCGGGAAGAGGGGCCTCTGGGGCCAACGTCCTGACTTTC. It translates to CASMVPGLAGRGASGANVLTF.

This clonotype has more than one count but fewer than ten. The J gene is TRBJ2-7, the V gene TRBV29-1; D is ambiguous. Germline V gene lookup returns CDR1 SQVTM and CDR2 ANQGSEA. V lost 4 bases and J 2 bases, leaving 9 bases between the germline ends. CDR3 length: 12 amino acids. Written as DNA, the CDR3 is TGCAGCGTTGTCCTCGTAACCTACGAGCAGTACTTC. As protein: CSVVLVTYEQYF.

The chain combines TRBV20-1 with TRBJ2-1, with 8 bases lining up with TRBD1. The V gene end was trimmed by 3 bases and the J gene end by 3 bases; junction bases not matched to a gene: 4. The CDR3 has 14 amino acids. Germline CDR1 DFQATT, CDR2 SNEGSKA (reference sequence). DNA for the CDR3: TGCAGTGCTAGGGACAGGGCTAGCTACAATGAGCAGTTCTTC. This sequence encodes CSARDRASYNEQFF.

The chain recombines TRBV12-3 or TRBV12-4 with TRBJ2-4; TRBD1 or TRBD2 may be the D gene (5 bases each). V was trimmed by 5 bases and J by 1 base, leaving 15 bases between them. The CDR3 runs to 16 residues. The CDR3, as DNA: TGTGCCAGCAGTACACGGGGACGACCTGCCAAAAACATTCAGTACTTC. Translating it yields CASSTRGRPAKNIQYF.

The chain has TRBV10-3 and TRBJ2-1; 14 bases line up with TRBD2. The ends lost 5 bases at V and 6 bases at J; junction bases unmatched: 3. This CDR3 spans 15 amino acids. Germline V gene sequence: CDR1 ENHRY, CDR2 SYGVKD. CDR3 loop: CAISPGLAGANEQFF. The CDR3 region has the DNA TGTGCCATCAGTCCGGGACTAGCGGGAGCCAATGAGCAGTTCTTC.

For the CDR3, the DNA is TGTGCCAGCAGCCCCAAGGCTAGCCCGTTCTTC. Translating it yields CASSPKASPFF. This chain uses TRBV11-2 with TRBJ2-1, with D perhaps matching TRBD2 (5 bases). Per germline, CDR1 SGHAT and CDR2 FQNNGV. The CDR3 sequence is 11 residues long. V lost 5 bases to trimming and J lost 15 bases, with 14 bases between them.

This clonotype was counted a few times. The genes are TRBV25-1 and TRBJ2-5; no reliable D call. Trimming removed 10 bases from V and 3 bases from J, with 21 bases in between. CDR3 length equals 15 residues. Germline values: CDR1 MGHDK, CDR2 SYGVNS. The CDR3 DNA sequence: TGTGCCACCACCCGATATAGCCCATTCAAAGAGACCCAGTACTTC. Residues: CATTRYSPFKETQYF.